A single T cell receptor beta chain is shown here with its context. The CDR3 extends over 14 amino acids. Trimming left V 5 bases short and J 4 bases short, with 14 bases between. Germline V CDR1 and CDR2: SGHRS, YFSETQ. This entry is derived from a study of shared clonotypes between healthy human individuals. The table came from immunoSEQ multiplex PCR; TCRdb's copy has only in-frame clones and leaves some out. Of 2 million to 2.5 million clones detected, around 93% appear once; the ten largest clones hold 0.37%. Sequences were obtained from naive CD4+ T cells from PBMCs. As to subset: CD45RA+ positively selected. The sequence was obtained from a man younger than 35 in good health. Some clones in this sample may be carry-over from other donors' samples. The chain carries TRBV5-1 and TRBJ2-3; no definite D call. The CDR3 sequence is CASSKDPGADTQYF. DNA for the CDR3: TGCGCCAGCAGTAAGGACCCTGGGGCAGATACGCAGTATTTT.